This T cell receptor (beta chain) stems from a study of technical replicates of blood from a few donors. The table came from immunoSEQ multiplex PCR; TCRdb's copy has only in-frame clones and leaves some out. The data show 85,000 to 100,000 clones, with 90% to 97% seen just once and 0.22% held by the top ten. Sample: T cells isolated from PBMCs. The source of this sequence is a human donor in good health.

CDR3 protein: CASSYAQNSNQPQHF. The CDR3, as DNA: TGTGCCAGCAGCTACGCCCAGAATAGCAATCAGCCCCAGCATTTT. The V gene is TRBV6-5, the J gene TRBJ1-5, with D uncertain. The CDR3 loop spans 15 amino acids. Per germline, CDR1 MNHEY and CDR2 SVGAGI. V lost 6 bases, J lost 0 bases, and 12 bases lay in between.